These 12 T cell receptor beta chains came from one sample sequenced in a study of OX40 agonist ivuxolimab in advanced cancers. Profiled with immunoSEQ multiplex PCR; TCRdb holds only in-frame clones, not every one. Of roughly 38,000 clones listed, about 82% were seen once; the top ten hold about 2.5%. The source was CD4+ or CD8+ T cells sorted from blood, collected in a trial of the OX40 agonist ivuxolimab. The receptors stem from an adult with an advanced solid tumor such as melanoma, head and neck, liver or kidney cancer.

This clone appeared a few times. This chain links TRBV28 with TRBJ2-1; weak D call: TRBD2 (6 bases). CDR1 is MDHEN and CDR2 is SYDVKM in the germline V gene. There are 18 residues in the CDR3. The V end was cut by 4 bases, the J end by 5 bases, with 24 bases between. CDR3 sequence: CASSSDYTSYDSDNEQFF. The CDR3, as DNA: TGTGCCAGCAGTTCAGACTACACTAGCTACGATTCCGACAATGAGCAGTTCTTC.

The chain carries TRBV19 and TRBJ1-1, with a weak D call TRBD1 (5 bases). Trimming removed 1 base at V and 3 bases at J, with 9 bases between. There are 14 residues in the CDR3. Germline CDR1 LNHDA, CDR2 SQIVND (reference sequence). CDR3 region: CASSIGQSYTEAFF. DNA of the CDR3: TGTGCCAGTAGTATAGGACAGAGCTACACTGAAGCTTTCTTT.

The chain uses TRBV7-9 and TRBJ2-2; 10 bases match TRBD1. Germline V lookup: CDR1 SEHNR, CDR2 FQNEAQ (reference sequence). The CDR3 runs to 15 residues. Trimming at V came to 3 bases and at J to 7 bases, leaving 5 bases not matched to a gene. In DNA form, the CDR3 reads TGTGCCAGCAGCTTGGGACAGGGGATTGTCGGGGAGCTGTTTTTT. As protein: CASSLGQGIVGELFF.

The chain couples TRBV4-1 to TRBJ1-1; D may be TRBD1 (5 bases). The V and J ends lost 1 base and 3 bases respectively, with 6 bases between them. The germline V gene has CDR1 MGHRA and CDR2 YSYEKL. CDR3 length: 13 residues. CDR3 protein: CASSQVGDTEAFF. In nucleotides, the CDR3 is TGCGCCAGCAGCCAAGTGGGGGACACTGAAGCTTTCTTT.

The chain uses TRBV28 and TRBJ2-2, with 10 bases matching TRBD1. CDR1 and CDR2 from the germline V gene are MDHEN and SYDVKM. J lost 0 bases, V lost 6 bases, and 7 bases had no gene match. This CDR3 is built from 17 residues. As DNA, the CDR3 is TGTGCCAGCAGGGCATCGACAGGGGGCGCGAACACCGGGGAGCTGTTTTTT. This gives the protein CASRASTGGANTGELFF.

The CDR3: CASSQSVSYEQYF. The CDR3 DNA reads as TGTGCCAGCAGCCAATCGGTCTCCTACGAGCAGTACTTC. This chain connects TRBV7-2 to TRBJ2-7; D remains ambiguous. V shed 5 bases and J shed 0 bases, with 8 bases lying between them. CDR3 length: 13 residues. Germline V lookup: CDR1 SGHTA, CDR2 FQGNSA.

This chain joins TRBV28 and TRBJ2-6; the D is unclear. This CDR3 contains 15 residues. Germline V gives CDR1 MDHEN, CDR2 SYDVKM. The ends were cut back, 5 bases at V and 4 bases at J, with 12 bases in the middle. CDR3 sequence: CASSMGWWGANVLTF. The CDR3 region has the DNA TGTGCCAGCAGTATGGGGTGGTGGGGGGCCAACGTCCTGACTTTC.

The chain couples TRBV11-3 to TRBJ2-5; 8 bases map to TRBD2. The CDR3 is 13 residues long. The V gene's germline CDR1 is SGHNT and CDR2 YENEEA. Trimming at V came to 9 bases and at J to 5 bases, leaving 8 bases not matched to a gene. The CDR3 loop is CASRFSGDETQYF. DNA for the CDR3: TGTGCCAGTAGATTTAGCGGGGATGAGACCCAGTACTTC.

About this clone: One end of the junction fails to match germline, which may point to a read error. The same CDR3 arises from other DNA sequences in this sample as well. The chain has TRBV13 and TRBJ1-1; D perhaps matches TRBD1 (6 bases). CDR1 and CDR2 from the germline V gene are PRHDT and FYEKMQ (reference sequence). The length of the CDR3 is 15 residues. For the CDR3, the DNA is TGTGCCAGTAGCTTAGGGGGACCCACGAACACTGAAGCTTTCTTT. Its translation is CASSLGGPTNTEAFF.

The genes are TRBV10-3 and TRBJ2-7, with 9 bases that match TRBD1. V dropped 7 bases and J dropped 5; count of bases not matched to a gene: 6. CDR1 is ENHRY, CDR2 SYGVKD, per germline. This CDR3 has 13 amino acids. The CDR3 loop reads CAIKGTGYNEQYF. CDR3 DNA: TGTGCCATCAAAGGGACAGGGTATAACGAGCAGTACTTC.

The chain combines TRBV7-3 with TRBJ2-5; D not certain. Per the germline V gene, CDR1 is SGHTA and CDR2 is FQGTGA. This CDR3 spans 13 amino acids. V dropped 2 bases and J dropped 4 bases, with 8 bases sitting between them. The CDR3 region is CASSLSSGETQYF. DNA for the CDR3: TGTGCCAGCAGCTTATCTTCGGGAGAGACCCAGTACTTC.

Details on this clone: At one of its ends the junction is not consistent with the germline gene, which may arise from a read error. This chain links TRBV28 with TRBJ1-1, with D unresolved. The germline gives CDR1 MDHEN, CDR2 SYDVKM. The CDR3 is 14 residues long. CDR3 nucleotides: TGTGCCAGCAGCTTATGGGTGGACGGGACTGAAGCTTTCTTT. Its protein product is CASSLWVDGTEAFF.